Included here is one T cell receptor (beta chain) sequence, with context. One junction end does not reproduce the germline sequence, and a read error may be involved. Other DNA sequences within the sample encode an identical CDR3. This entry belongs to a study of T cell changes during pregnancy in multiple sclerosis. CDR1 is SNHLY and CDR2 is FYNNEI in the germline V gene. The CDR3 covers 13 residues. The data were produced by immunoSEQ multiplex PCR, yet TCRdb's version contains in-frame clones alone and is incomplete. The table shows about 27,000 clones, with about 88% occurring only once. Here the sequenced sample was CD8+ T cells from peripheral blood mononuclear cells, taken in the second trimester of pregnancy. This sequence originates from a female donor with multiple sclerosis, enrolled in a pregnancy study. The V and J genes are TRBV2 and TRBJ2-7; perhaps TRBD1 as D (6 bases). The CDR3 sequence is CASLRTVSYEQYF. As DNA, the CDR3 is TGCGCCAGCCTCCGGACAGTAAGCTACGAGCAGTACTTC.